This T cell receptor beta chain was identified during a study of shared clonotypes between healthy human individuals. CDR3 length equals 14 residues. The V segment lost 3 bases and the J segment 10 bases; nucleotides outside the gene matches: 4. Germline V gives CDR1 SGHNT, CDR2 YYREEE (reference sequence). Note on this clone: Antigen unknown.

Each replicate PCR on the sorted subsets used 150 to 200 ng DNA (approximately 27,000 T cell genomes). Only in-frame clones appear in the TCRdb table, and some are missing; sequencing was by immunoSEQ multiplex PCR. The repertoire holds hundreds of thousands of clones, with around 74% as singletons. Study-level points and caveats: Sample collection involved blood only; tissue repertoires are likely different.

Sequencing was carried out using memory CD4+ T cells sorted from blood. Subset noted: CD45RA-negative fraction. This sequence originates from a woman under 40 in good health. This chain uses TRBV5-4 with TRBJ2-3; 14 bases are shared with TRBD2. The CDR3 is CASSSATSGRAQYF. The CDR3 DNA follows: TGTGCCAGCAGCTCCGCGACTAGCGGGAGGGCGCAGTATTTT.